A selection of T cell receptor beta chains follows, all from one sample in a study of T cell responses to AZD1222 COVID-19 vaccine. Repertoires were generated with immunoSEQ multiplex PCR, while TCRdb's copy carries only in-frame clones and drops some. The table shows some 120,000 clones, with 80% to 90% occurring only once. The source was peripheral blood, collected on day 0 of AZD1222 vaccination. All receptors come from an adult in good health. Each CDR3 is given without its conserved first and last residue. Fields, in order: V gene, J gene, CDR3 protein.

>TRBV19|TRBJ1-2
ASSINVRDSGYGYT
>TRBV7-8|TRBJ2-7
ASTVLGRVARGEQY
>TRBV5-1|TRBJ1-1
ASSLSHTEAF
>TRBV27|TRBJ1-2
ASSSWEAGSTLYGYT
>TRBV19|TRBJ2-7
ASSPATGGLAGTRSYEQY
>TRBV7-2|TRBJ1-1
ASSYRDRGPLNTEAF
>TRBV4-3|TRBJ1-2
ASSQETLGGVYGYT
>TRBV9|TRBJ2-6
ASSDDRVSGANVLT
>TRBV10-3|TRBJ1-5
AISDSAQLSQPQH
>TRBV18|TRBJ1-3
ASSPRTGTGNTIY
>TRBV5-1|TRBJ1-1
ASSLGTGLEAF
>TRBV7-7|TRBJ2-3
ASSLYRGDTQY
>TRBV5-4|TRBJ2-1
ASSLTGGNEQF
>TRBV12-3/TRBV12-4|TRBJ1-2
ASSFQGKRGYT
>TRBV18|TRBJ1-1
ASSHGTLGGEAF
>TRBV6-6|TRBJ2-3
ASRRQGRDTQY
>TRBV4-2|TRBJ1-2
ASSQDRVTGYT
>TRBV21-1|TRBJ2-1
ASIRDAESHEQF
>TRBV3-1/TRBV3-2|TRBJ1-6
ASNLQGNYNSPLH
>TRBV2|TRBJ1-5
ATTDSQSNQPQH
>TRBV4-1|TRBJ2-7
ASSPSRLALRNEQY
>TRBV3-1/TRBV3-2|TRBJ1-1
ASSQGKGEAF
>TRBV7-9|TRBJ1-4
ASSPQGVIGEKLF
>TRBV18|TRBJ1-6
ASSPGYHYSPLH
>TRBV19|TRBJ1-1
ASRPAPVNTEAF
>TRBV6-1|TRBJ1-1
ASSEWSGRTEAF
>TRBV5-6|TRBJ1-1
ASSFMNTEAF
>TRBV10-3|TRBJ2-1
AISESLAGGISVDEQF
>TRBV9|TRBJ1-2
ASSVGGRNGYGYT